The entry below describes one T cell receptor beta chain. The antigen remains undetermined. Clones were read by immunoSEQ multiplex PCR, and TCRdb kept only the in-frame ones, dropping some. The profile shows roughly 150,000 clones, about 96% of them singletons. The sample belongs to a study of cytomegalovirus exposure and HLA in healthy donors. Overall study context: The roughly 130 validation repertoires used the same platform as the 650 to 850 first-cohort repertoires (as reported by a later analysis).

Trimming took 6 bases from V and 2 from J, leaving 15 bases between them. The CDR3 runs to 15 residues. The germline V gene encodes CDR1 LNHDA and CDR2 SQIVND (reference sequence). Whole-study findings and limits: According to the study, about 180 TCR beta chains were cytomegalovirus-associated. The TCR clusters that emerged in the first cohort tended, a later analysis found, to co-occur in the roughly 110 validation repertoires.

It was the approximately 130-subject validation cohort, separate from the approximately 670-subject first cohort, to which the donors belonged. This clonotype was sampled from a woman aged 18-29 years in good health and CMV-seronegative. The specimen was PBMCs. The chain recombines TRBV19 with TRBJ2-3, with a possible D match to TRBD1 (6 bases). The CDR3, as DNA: TGTGCCAGTAGAGATGACAGGTCCTACACAGATACGCAGTATTTT. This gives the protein CASRDDRSYTDTQYF.